This T cell receptor (beta chain) stems from a study of T cells after yellow fever vaccination. Study-wide results and limits: Post-booster repertoires contained most primary-vaccination clones again (around 97% CD4, about 90% CD8).

The table lists this clonotype with many counts. The CDR3 contains 12 residues. The V gene lost 5 bases and the J gene lost 7 bases, with 9 bases spanning the gap. Making TCR cDNA involved 5'RACE template switching, which added UMIs and a universal primer site. TCRdb redid the calling of the 5' RACE reads with MiXCR, one entry per CDR3 protein. The repertoire consists of about 31,000 distinct CDR3 sequences, with over 9.5% occurring once and the leading ten covering approximately 12%. The chain has TRBV12-3 or TRBV12-4 and TRBJ2-1; D ambiguous. The source is a young man who received the YFV17D yellow fever vaccine. The source material was PBMCs, either bulk or a sorted T-cell subset (CD4+, CD8+, memory, or dextramer-sorted; not recorded which), sampled roughly 14 days after the first yellow fever vaccination. The CDR3 loop reads CASSADVNEQFF. The CDR3 nucleotides are TGTGCCAGCAGTGCCGACGTGAATGAGCAGTTCTTC.